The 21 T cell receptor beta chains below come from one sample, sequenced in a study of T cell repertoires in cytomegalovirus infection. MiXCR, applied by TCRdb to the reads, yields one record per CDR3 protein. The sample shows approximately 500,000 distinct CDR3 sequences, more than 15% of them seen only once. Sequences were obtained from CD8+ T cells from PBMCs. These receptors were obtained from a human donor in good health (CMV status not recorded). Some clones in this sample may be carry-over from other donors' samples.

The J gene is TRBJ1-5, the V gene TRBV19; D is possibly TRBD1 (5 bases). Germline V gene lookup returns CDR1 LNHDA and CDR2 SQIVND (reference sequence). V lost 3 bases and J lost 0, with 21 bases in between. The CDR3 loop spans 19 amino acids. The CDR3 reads CASSMDGWGQVDSNQPQHF. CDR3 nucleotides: TGTGCCAGTAGTATGGATGGCTGGGGCCAGGTCGATAGCAATCAGCCCCAGCATTTT.

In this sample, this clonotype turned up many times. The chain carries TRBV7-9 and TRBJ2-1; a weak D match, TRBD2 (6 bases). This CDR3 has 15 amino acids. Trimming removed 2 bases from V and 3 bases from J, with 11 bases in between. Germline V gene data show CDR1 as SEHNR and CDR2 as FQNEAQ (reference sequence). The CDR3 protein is CASSLTAGIYNEQFF. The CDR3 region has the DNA TGTGCCAGCAGCTTAACAGCGGGCATCTACAATGAGCAGTTCTTC.

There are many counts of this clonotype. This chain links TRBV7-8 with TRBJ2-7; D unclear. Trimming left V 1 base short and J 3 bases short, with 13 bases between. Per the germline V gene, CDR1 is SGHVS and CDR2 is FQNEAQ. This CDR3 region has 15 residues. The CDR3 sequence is CASSLVKEKGYEQYF. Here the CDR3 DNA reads TGTGCCAGCAGCTTAGTAAAAGAAAAAGGCTACGAGCAGTACTTC.

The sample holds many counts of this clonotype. In DNA, the CDR3 is TGTGCCAGCAGCCCGGGGACCCGGAGCTACAATGAGCAGTTCTTC. Translation: CASSPGTRSYNEQFF. The chain uses TRBV11-2 and TRBJ2-1; the D call may be TRBD1 or TRBD2 (5 bases each). V lost 5 bases, J lost 3 bases, and 14 bases lay in between. The germline V gene has CDR1 SGHAT and CDR2 FQNNGV. CDR3 size: 15 residues.

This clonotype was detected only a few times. The CDR3 DNA sequence: TGTGCCAGCAGCCAAGATTGGGGCTCCTACAATGAGCAGTTCTTC. This translates into CASSQDWGSYNEQFF. The chain links TRBV3-1 to TRBJ2-1, with no clear D. V gave up 0 bases and J gave up 0 bases, with 6 bases separating them. The germline V gene encodes CDR1 LGHDT and CDR2 YNNKEL (reference sequence). The CDR3 sequence is 15 residues long.

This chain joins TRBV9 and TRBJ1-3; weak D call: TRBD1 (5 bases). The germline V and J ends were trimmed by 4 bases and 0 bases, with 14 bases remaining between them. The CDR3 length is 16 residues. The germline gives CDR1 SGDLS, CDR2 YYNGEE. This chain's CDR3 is CASSPDTFLSGNTIYF. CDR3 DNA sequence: TGTGCCAGCAGCCCGGACACATTCCTCTCTGGAAACACCATATATTTT.

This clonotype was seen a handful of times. CDR3 protein: CASCIEGAGDTQYF. CDR3 in DNA: TGCGCCAGCTGCATAGAGGGGGCTGGAGATACGCAGTATTTT. The V gene is TRBV5-1, the J gene TRBJ2-3; 7 nucleotides match TRBD1. V was pared by 7 bases and J by 5 bases, with 10 bases of the junction left unmatched. The length of the CDR3 is 14 residues. Germline V lookup: CDR1 SGHRS, CDR2 YFSETQ.

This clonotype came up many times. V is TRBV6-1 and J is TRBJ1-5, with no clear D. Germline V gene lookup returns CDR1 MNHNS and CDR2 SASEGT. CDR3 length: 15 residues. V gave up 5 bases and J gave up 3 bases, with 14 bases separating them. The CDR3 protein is CASSHPSRINQPQHF. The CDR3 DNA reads TGTGCCAGCAGTCACCCCTCGAGGATCAATCAGCCCCAGCATTTT.

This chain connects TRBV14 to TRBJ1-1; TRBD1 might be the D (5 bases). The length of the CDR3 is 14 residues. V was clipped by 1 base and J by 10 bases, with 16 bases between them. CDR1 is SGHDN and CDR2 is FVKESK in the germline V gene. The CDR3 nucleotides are TGTGCCAGCAGCCAAGTTCGGGGGAGAAATGGAGCTTTCTTT. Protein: CASSQVRGRNGAFF.

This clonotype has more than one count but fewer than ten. The CDR3 DNA is TGTGCCAGCAGTCTCCTACAGGGGGGGGATTTTAATGAAAAACTGTTTTTT. The encoded protein is CASSLLQGGDFNEKLFF. The chain recombines TRBV27 with TRBJ1-4, with TRBD1 identical over 8 bases. The V gene end was trimmed by 5 bases and the J gene end by 4 bases; junction bases not matched to a gene: 12. Germline CDR1 MNHEY, CDR2 SMNVEV (reference sequence). CDR3 size: 17 residues. The entire variable domain, with the rest obtained from reference TRBV27 and TRBJ1-4, is as follows: EAQVTQNPRYLITVTGKKLTVTCSQNMNHEYMSWYRQDPGLGLRQIYYSMNVEVTDKGDVPEGYKVSRKEKRNFPLILESPSPNQTSLYFCASSLLQGGDFNEKLFFGSGTQLSVL.

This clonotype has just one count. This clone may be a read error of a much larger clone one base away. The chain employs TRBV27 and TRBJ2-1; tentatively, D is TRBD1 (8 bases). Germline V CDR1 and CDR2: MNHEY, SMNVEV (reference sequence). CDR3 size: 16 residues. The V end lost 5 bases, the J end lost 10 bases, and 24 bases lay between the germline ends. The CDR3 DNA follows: TGTGCCAGCAGTCCCAAACAGGGGGGGCTTACAGGGGAGCAGTTCTTC. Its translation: CASSPKQGGLTGEQFF.

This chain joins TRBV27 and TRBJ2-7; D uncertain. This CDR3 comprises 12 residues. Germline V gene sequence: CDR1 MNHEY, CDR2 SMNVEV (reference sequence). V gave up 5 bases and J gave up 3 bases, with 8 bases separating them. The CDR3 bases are TGTGCCAGCAGTCCCTCAAACTACGAGCAGTACTTC. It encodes CASSPSNYEQYF.

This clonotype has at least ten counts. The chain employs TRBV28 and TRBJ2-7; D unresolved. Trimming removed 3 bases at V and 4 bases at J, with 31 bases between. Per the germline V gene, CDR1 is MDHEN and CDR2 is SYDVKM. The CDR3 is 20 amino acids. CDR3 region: CASSFSAPATRVGPPYEQYF. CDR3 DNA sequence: TGTGCCAGCAGTTTCTCGGCACCGGCAACGCGAGTCGGCCCTCCTTACGAGCAGTACTTC.

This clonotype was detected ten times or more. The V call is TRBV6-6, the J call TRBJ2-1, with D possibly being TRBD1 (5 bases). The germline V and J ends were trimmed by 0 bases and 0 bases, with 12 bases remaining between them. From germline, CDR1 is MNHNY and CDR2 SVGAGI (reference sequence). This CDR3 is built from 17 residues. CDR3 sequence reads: CASSYSNQGSSYNEQFF. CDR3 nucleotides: TGTGCCAGCAGTTACTCTAACCAGGGTTCCTCCTACAATGAGCAGTTCTTC.

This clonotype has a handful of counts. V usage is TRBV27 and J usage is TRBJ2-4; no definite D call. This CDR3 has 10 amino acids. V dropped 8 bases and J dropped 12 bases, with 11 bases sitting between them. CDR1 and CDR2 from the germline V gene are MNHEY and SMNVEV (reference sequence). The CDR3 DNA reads TGTGCCAGCGGAAGCGCAACTCAGTACTTC. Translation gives CASGSATQYF.

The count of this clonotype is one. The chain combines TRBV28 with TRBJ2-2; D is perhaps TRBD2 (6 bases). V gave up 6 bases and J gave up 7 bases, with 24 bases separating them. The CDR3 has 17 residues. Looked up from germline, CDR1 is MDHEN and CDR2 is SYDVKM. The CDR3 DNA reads TGTGCCAGCAGCCCGATAGAAATAGCGGATAGGATCGGGGAGCTGTTTTTT. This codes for CASSPIEIADRIGELFF.

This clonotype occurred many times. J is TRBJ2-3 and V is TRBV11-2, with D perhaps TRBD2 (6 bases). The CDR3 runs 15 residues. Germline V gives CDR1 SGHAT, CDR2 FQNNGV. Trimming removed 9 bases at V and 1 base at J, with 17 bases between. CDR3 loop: CASGTYGPGTDTQYF. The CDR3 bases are TGTGCCAGTGGGACTTATGGTCCTGGCACAGATACGCAGTATTTT.

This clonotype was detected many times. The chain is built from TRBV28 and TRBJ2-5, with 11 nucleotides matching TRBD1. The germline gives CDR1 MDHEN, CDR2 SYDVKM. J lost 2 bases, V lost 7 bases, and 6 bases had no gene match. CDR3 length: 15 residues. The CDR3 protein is CASTQGTGGQETQYF. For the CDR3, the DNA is TGTGCCAGCACCCAAGGGACAGGGGGACAAGAGACCCAGTACTTC.

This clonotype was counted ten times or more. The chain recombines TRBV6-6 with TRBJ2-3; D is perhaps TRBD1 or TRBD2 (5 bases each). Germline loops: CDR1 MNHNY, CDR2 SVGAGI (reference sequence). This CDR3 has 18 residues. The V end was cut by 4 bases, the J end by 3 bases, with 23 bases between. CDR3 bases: TGTGCCAGCAGTTTCCGCCGGGACCCACGAAAGATAACAGATACGCAGTATTTT. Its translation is CASSFRRDPRKITDTQYF.

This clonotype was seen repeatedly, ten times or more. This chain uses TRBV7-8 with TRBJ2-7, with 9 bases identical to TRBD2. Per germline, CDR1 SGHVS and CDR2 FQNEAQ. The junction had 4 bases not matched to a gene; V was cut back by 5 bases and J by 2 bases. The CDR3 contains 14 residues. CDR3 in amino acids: CASSPRGGAYEQYF. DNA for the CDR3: TGTGCCAGCAGCCCGCGGGGGGGCGCCTACGAGCAGTACTTC.

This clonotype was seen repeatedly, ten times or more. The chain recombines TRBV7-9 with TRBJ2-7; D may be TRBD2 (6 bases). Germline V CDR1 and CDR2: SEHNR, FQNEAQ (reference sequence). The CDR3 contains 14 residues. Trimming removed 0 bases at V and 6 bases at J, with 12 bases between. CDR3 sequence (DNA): TGTGCCAGCAGCTTAGCGGGAGGAGTGGGCGAGCAGTACTTC. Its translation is CASSLAGGVGEQYF. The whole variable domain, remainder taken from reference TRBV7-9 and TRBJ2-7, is DTGVSQNPRHKITKRGQNVTFRCDPISEHNRLYWYRQTLGQGPEFLTYFQNEAQLEKSRLLSDRFSAERPKGSFSTLEIQRTEQGDSAMYLCASSLAGGVGEQYFGPGTRLTVT.